The rows below give T cell receptor beta chains drawn from one sample of a study of shared clonotypes between healthy human individuals. The table came from immunoSEQ multiplex PCR; TCRdb's copy has only in-frame clones and leaves some out. This sample has 2 million to 2.5 million clones; about nine tenths occur once, and the top ten carry approximately 0.4%. The specimen was naive CD4+ T cells from PBMCs. These receptors were obtained from a man aged 18 to 35 in good health. Some clones in this sample may be carry-over from other donors' samples. The CDR3 runs from the conserved cysteine through the conserved F or W. A D gene is named only where the DNA matches it firmly. Clone size is stated in some rows and not others, as once, few, many or a class when expanded.

V,D,size,J,DNA,CDR3
TRBV5-1,NA,NA,TRBJ2-5,TGCGCCAGCACCCCAACAGCAGTAGAAGAGACCCAGTACTTC,CASTPTAVEETQYF
TRBV15,NA,NA,TRBJ2-3,TGTGCCACCAGCAGAGATAGAACAGAGGTCACAGATACGCAGTATTTT,CATSRDRTEVTDTQYF
TRBV6-5,NA,few,TRBJ1-5,TGTGCCAGCAGCTCCCTCGGGCGCAATCAGCCCCAGCATTTT,CASSSLGRNQPQHF
TRBV7-9,TRBD1,NA,TRBJ1-1,TGTGCCAGCAGCTCGACAGGGTTGAACACTGAAGCTTTCTTT,CASSSTGLNTEAFF
TRBV7-3,TRBD2,NA,TRBJ2-1,TGTGCCAGCAGTTACGGGACTAGCAGCAATGAGCAGTTCTTC,CASSYGTSSNEQFF
TRBV14,NA,NA,TRBJ1-1,TGTGCCAGCAGCCCCGGCCTCCTAAGGGGAAACACTGAAGCTTTCTTT,CASSPGLLRGNTEAFF
TRBV5-1,NA,NA,TRBJ1-2,TGCGCCAGCAGCCCCGGGGGGGCCTCTGAGGGCTACACCTTC,CASSPGGASEGYTF
TRBV19,TRBD1,NA,TRBJ2-5,TGTGCCAGTAGCGAATCATGGACAGGGCAAGAGACCCAGTACTTC,CASSESWTGQETQYF
TRBV18,TRBD1,NA,TRBJ2-7,TGTGCCAGCTCGACAGGGATTTACGAGCAGTACTTC,CASSTGIYEQYF
TRBV28,NA,NA,TRBJ1-1,TGTGCCAGCAGTTCGGGGCCAGTCCCGCAAAGGGCTTTCTTT,CASSSGPVPQRAFF
TRBV7-2,NA,NA,TRBJ2-1,TGTGCCAGCAGCTTAGAAGCAGGGAGTGAGCAGTTCTTC,CASSLEAGSEQFF
TRBV7-9,NA,NA,TRBJ2-5,TGTGCCAGCAGCTTTCGGACCCCTCGGGGGTACCAAGAGACCCAGTACTTC,CASSFRTPRGYQETQYF
TRBV4-1,TRBD1,NA,TRBJ2-7,TGCGCCAGCAGCCAGGGACAGGGAAGCTCCTACGAGCAGTACTTC,CASSQGQGSSYEQYF
TRBV21-1,NA,NA,TRBJ2-1,TGTGCCAGCAGCGCTTTAGCGGGAGGACCCCCTGAGCAGTTCTTC,CASSALAGGPPEQFF
TRBV5-1,TRBD1,few,TRBJ1-5,TGCGCCAGCAGCAGCTCGACAGGGAATCAGCCCCAGCATTTT,CASSSSTGNQPQHF
TRBV27,NA,NA,TRBJ2-2,TGTGCCAGCAGCCGACCCCCGAGGGGGTGGGACACCGGGGAGCTGTTTTTT,CASSRPPRGWDTGELFF
TRBV5-6,NA,few,TRBJ1-2,TGTGCCAGCAGGCCGGGACTGCTCTATGGCTACACCTTC,CASRPGLLYGYTF
TRBV5-1,TRBD1,few,TRBJ1-1,TGCGCCAGCAGCCCAGGGGGGACGCGGACTGAAGCTTTCTTT,CASSPGGTRTEAFF
TRBV25-1,TRBD1,few,TRBJ1-5,TGTGCCAGCGGGGACAGGGAATTGCCCCAGCATTTT,CASGDRELPQHF
TRBV5-1,NA,NA,TRBJ2-5,TGCGCCAGCAGCGGAGGAGTTGCTAGGGAGACCCAGTACTTC,CASSGGVARETQYF
TRBV9,NA,NA,TRBJ2-5,TGTGCCAGCAGCGTAGGATCGGCGGGAGAGACCCAGTACTTC,CASSVGSAGETQYF
TRBV5-4,NA,NA,TRBJ1-2,TGTGCCAGCAGCTTCCAGGGAGACTATGGCTACACCTTC,CASSFQGDYGYTF
TRBV29-1,TRBD2,NA,TRBJ2-3,TGCAGCGTTGAAGGTCGGAGCGGGGTGGCAGATACGCAGTATTTT,CSVEGRSGVADTQYF
TRBV5-1,NA,NA,TRBJ1-4,TGCGCCAGCAGCGTGGCAGGGGACGAAGAAAAACTGTTTTTT,CASSVAGDEEKLFF
TRBV5-1,NA,NA,TRBJ1-2,TGCGCCAGCAGCTCCGGGACATCTAACTATGGCTACACCTTC,CASSSGTSNYGYTF
TRBV6-1,NA,NA,TRBJ1-5,TGTGCCAGCAGTGAGTACGGGACGTTGGGTCAGCCCCAGCATTTT,CASSEYGTLGQPQHF
TRBV28,NA,NA,TRBJ2-3,TGTGCCAGCAGCCACTTAGGCGCCTGGAAACCTACTAGCACAGATACGCAGTATTTT,CASSHLGAWKPTSTDTQYF
TRBV6-5,NA,NA,TRBJ2-7,TGTGCCAGCAGTTACTCGGGTCAGCTAGGCGAGCAGTACTTC,CASSYSGQLGEQYF
TRBV27,NA,NA,TRBJ2-1,TGTGCCAGCAGGCGGCGGGATCGGGGTGAGCAGTTCTTC,CASRRRDRGEQFF
TRBV19,NA,NA,TRBJ1-1,TGTGCCAGTAGTTCCATCCTGAACACTGAAGCTTTCTTT,CASSSILNTEAFF
TRBV7-2,TRBD1,NA,TRBJ1-6,TGTGCCAGCAGCATCGGACAGGGGAGAGGGTATTCACCCCTCCACTTT,CASSIGQGRGYSPLHF
TRBV28,NA,NA,TRBJ2-7,TGTGCCAGCAGTTTGACGGAAAAGAACTACGAGCAGTACTTC,CASSLTEKNYEQYF
TRBV6-1,TRBD2,NA,TRBJ2-5,TGTGCCAGCACGTTGGGGAGGGAAGAGACCCAGTACTTC,CASTLGREETQYF
TRBV28,TRBD1,NA,TRBJ1-5,TGTGCCAGCAGTCTATATAGACAGGGCAGTCAGCCCCAGCATTTT,CASSLYRQGSQPQHF
TRBV6-1,TRBD2,NA,TRBJ2-7,TGTGCCGGGAGGGGGACTAGCGCCTACGAGCAGTACTTC,CAGRGTSAYEQYF
TRBV28,TRBD1,few,TRBJ1-2,TGTGCCAGCAGTTTAACAGGGGACTATGGCTACACCTTC,CASSLTGDYGYTF
TRBV5-1,NA,NA,TRBJ2-7,TGCGCCAGCAGCTTACTAGGGGACCACTCCTCCTACGAGCAGTACTTC,CASSLLGDHSSYEQYF
TRBV5-1,NA,NA,TRBJ2-7,TGCGCCAGCAGCTTCCGGGAGAGAGGGGACGAGCAGTACTTC,CASSFRERGDEQYF
TRBV15,NA,NA,TRBJ2-5,TGTGCCACCAGCAGAGATCGAGGCGGTTCTTCCCAAGAGACCCAGTACTTC,CATSRDRGGSSQETQYF
TRBV11-2,NA,once,TRBJ2-5,TGTGCCAGCAGCTTACGCACACAAGGGGAGATGGGAAAGACCCAGTACTTC,CASSLRTQGEMGKTQYF
TRBV6-1,NA,NA,TRBJ2-3,TGTGCCAGCAGGGTGAGCTGGGGGGCTGCAGATACGCAGTATTTT,CASRVSWGAADTQYF
TRBV21-1,NA,NA,TRBJ2-7,TGTGCCAGCAGGGAGCGCAGGGGGCTTTACGAGCAGTACTTC,CASRERRGLYEQYF
TRBV7-8,NA,NA,TRBJ2-7,TGTGCCAGCAACCCTGGGGTCCCCTACGAGCAGTACTTC,CASNPGVPYEQYF
TRBV19,NA,NA,TRBJ2-7,TGTGCCAGTAGTAACATACGGAGCCAGTACGAGCAGTACTTC,CASSNIRSQYEQYF
TRBV5-1,TRBD1,NA,TRBJ1-1,TGCGCCAGCAGCCCGGACAGGGAGGGCACTGAAGCTTTCTTT,CASSPDREGTEAFF
TRBV5-1,TRBD1,NA,TRBJ1-2,TGCGCCAGCAGCGGGGGACAGGGGGATACGAACTATGGCTACACCTTC,CASSGGQGDTNYGYTF
TRBV4-1,NA,NA,TRBJ1-4,TGCGCCAGCAGCCCAGGGGACGGGGCCGCAGGTAATGAAAAACTGTTTTTT,CASSPGDGAAGNEKLFF
TRBV28,NA,NA,TRBJ1-6,TGTGCCAGCAGACCGGGACCCGAGGATTCACCCCTCCACTTT,CASRPGPEDSPLHF
TRBV9,NA,NA,TRBJ2-7,TGTGCCAGCAGCGTAGCTGGGGGATCCCACGAGCAGTACTTC,CASSVAGGSHEQYF
TRBV28,NA,NA,TRBJ1-4,TGTGCCAGCAGCTTCGGGGGGCTTCCTGCTACTAATGAAAAACTGTTTTTT,CASSFGGLPATNEKLFF
TRBV7-3,TRBD2,NA,TRBJ2-1,TGTGCCAGCAGCTTGTCCCCGTCGCGGGGGACGTACAATGAGCAGTTCTTC,CASSLSPSRGTYNEQFF
TRBV5-1,TRBD2,NA,TRBJ2-2,TGCGCCAGCAGCATTAGCGGGGCGAACACCGGGGAGCTGTTTTTT,CASSISGANTGELFF
TRBV5-4,TRBD1,NA,TRBJ2-3,TGTGCCAGCAAACCTCTATCCGGGACAGGGGCAGATACGCAGTATTTT,CASKPLSGTGADTQYF